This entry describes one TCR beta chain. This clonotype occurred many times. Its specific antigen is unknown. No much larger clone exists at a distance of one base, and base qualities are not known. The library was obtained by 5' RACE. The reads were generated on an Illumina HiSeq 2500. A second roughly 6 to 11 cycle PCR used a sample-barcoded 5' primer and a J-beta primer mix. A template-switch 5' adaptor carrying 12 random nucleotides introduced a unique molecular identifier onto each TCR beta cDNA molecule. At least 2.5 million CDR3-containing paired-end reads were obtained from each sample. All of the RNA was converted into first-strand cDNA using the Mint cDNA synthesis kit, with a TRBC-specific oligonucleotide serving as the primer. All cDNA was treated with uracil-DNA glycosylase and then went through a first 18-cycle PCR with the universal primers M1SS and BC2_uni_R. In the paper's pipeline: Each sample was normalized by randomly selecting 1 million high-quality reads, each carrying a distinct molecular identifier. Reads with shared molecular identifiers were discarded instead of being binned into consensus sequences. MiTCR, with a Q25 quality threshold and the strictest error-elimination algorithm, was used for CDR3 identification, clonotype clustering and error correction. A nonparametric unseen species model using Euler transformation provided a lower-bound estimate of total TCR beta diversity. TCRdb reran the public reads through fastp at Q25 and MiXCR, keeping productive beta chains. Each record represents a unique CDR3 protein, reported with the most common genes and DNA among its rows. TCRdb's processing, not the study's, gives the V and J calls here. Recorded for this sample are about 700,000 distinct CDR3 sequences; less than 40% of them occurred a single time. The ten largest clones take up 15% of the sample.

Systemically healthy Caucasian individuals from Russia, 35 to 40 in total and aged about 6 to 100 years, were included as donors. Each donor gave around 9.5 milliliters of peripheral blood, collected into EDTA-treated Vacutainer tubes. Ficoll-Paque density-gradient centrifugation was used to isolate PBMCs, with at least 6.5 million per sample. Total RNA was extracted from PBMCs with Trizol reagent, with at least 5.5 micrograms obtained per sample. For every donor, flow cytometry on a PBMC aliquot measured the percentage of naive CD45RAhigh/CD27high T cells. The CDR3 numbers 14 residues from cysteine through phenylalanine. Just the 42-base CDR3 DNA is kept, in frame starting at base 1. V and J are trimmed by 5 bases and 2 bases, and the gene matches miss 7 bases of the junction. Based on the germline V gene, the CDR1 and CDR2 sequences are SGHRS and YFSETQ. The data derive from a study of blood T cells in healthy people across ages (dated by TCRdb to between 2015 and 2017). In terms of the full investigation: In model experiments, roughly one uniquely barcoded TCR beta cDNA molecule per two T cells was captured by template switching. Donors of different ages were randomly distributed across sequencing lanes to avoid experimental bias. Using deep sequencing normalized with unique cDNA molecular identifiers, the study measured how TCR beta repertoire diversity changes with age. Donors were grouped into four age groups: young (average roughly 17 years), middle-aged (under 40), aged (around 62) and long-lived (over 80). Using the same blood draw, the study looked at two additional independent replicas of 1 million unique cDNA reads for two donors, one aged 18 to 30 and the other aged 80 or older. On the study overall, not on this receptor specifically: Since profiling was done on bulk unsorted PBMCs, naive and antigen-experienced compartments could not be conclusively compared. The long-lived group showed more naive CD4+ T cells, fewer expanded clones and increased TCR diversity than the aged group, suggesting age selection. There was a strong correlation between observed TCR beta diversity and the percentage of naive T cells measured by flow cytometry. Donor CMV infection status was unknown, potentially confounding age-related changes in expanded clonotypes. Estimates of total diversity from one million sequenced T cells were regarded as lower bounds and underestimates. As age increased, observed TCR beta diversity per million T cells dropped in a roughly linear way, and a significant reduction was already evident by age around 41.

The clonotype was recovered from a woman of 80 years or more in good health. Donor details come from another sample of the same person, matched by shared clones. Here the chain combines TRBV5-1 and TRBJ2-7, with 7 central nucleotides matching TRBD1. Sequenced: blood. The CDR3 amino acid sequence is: CASRTRDRTYEQYF. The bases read TGCGCCAGCAGGACCCGGGACAGAACCTACGAGCAGTACTTC.